A single sample is the source of the 19 T cell receptor beta chains below, sequenced in a study of glioma-infiltrating T cells. The iRepertoire nested amplicon-rescue multiplex PCR amplified TCR alpha and beta CDR3s from RNA. MiXCR was run by TCRdb on the multiplex PCR reads, yielding one entry per CDR3 protein. Seen here are about 180,000 distinct CDR3 sequences, around 40% observed once, and the top ten hold roughly 5.2%. The sample taken for sequencing was glioma tissue, nonneoplastic brain tissue, or PBMCs (not recorded which). These receptors all stem from a human donor with low-grade glioma or glioblastoma, undergoing nonglioma brain surgery, or in good health (not recorded which).

A note on this clonotype: The CDR3 does not close with the conserved phenylalanine or tryptophan, likely indicating a read error. The rearrangement links TRBV6-1 to TRBJ1-1; no clear D gene. CDR3 size: 14 residues. The V end lost 2 bases, the J end lost 10 bases, and 17 bases lay between the germline ends. The V gene's germline CDR1 is MNHNS and CDR2 SASEGT. The CDR3 DNA is TGTGCCAGCAGTGAACTAGGCACGAGCCATGTAGCTTTCCTT. Encoded protein: CASSELGTSHVAFL.

This clonotype was observed a few times. A much larger clone sits a single nucleotide away, making a read error possible. The chain is built from TRBV15 and TRBJ2-5, with TRBD2 matching over 9 bases. J gave up 4 bases and V 8 bases, and 2 bases lay outside the gene matches. The germline V gene has CDR1 LNHNV and CDR2 YYDKDF (reference sequence). CDR3 length: 12 residues. The CDR3 loop reads CATSTSGETQYF. CDR3 bases: TGTGCCACCTCGACTAGCGGAGAGACCCAGTACTTC.

About this clonotype: Germline and junction disagree at one end, which may indicate a read error. This chain uses TRBV7-2 with TRBJ2-5; 8 nucleotides agree with TRBD2. This CDR3 spans 15 amino acids. CDR1 is SGHTA and CDR2 is FQGNSA in the germline V gene. This CDR3 is CASSLDTAGEETKYF. In nucleotides, the CDR3 is TGTGCCAGCAGCTTAGATACAGCGGGAGAGGAGACCAAGTACTTC.

This clonotype was counted a few times. J is TRBJ2-3 and V is TRBV5-1; perhaps D is TRBD1 or TRBD2 (6 bases each). Germline lookup yields CDR1 SGHRS and CDR2 YFSETQ. The CDR3 has 14 amino acids. The V gene lost 2 bases and the J gene lost 3 bases, with 10 bases spanning the gap. The CDR3 DNA reads as TGCGCCAGCAGCTTCTGGGGGGCGACAGATACGCAGTATTTT. The encoded protein is CASSFWGATDTQYF.

At least ten counts were recorded for this clonotype. The chain employs TRBV19 and TRBJ1-5; no definite D call. Germline CDR1 is LNHDA and CDR2 is SQIVND (reference sequence). V was trimmed by 6 bases and J by 3 bases, leaving 12 bases between them. The CDR3 has 14 residues. The CDR3 sequence: CASSGELDNQPQHF. DNA for the CDR3: TGTGCCAGTAGCGGGGAGCTTGACAATCAGCCCCAGCATTTT.

Turning to this clonotype: A much larger clonotype is one base distant, so this may be a read error. The chain recombines TRBV6-2 or TRBV6-3 with TRBJ2-7; D is perhaps TRBD1 or TRBD2 (7 bases each). Deletions cut 2 bases from V and 2 bases from J, with 13 bases between. CDR3 length equals 15 residues. Looked up from germline, CDR1 is MNHEY and CDR2 is SVGEGT. The DNA of the CDR3 is TGTGCCAGCAGTTACACGGGGGGACAGACCTACGAGCAGTACTTC. The encoded protein is CASSYTGGQTYEQYF.

This clonotype was picked up many times. The J gene is TRBJ2-5, the V gene TRBV20-1; D perhaps matches TRBD2 (5 bases). V gave up 4 bases and J gave up 2 bases, with 11 bases separating them. The germline CDR1 and CDR2 sequences are DFQATT and SNEGSKA (reference sequence). The CDR3 extends over 13 amino acids. CDR3: CSATRDLQETQYF. Here the CDR3 DNA reads TGCAGTGCTACCCGGGATTTACAAGAGACCCAGTACTTC.

As concerns this clonotype: A much larger clone differs by one base, so this may be a read error. This sequence joins TRBV28 and TRBJ2-5; 15 nucleotides agree with TRBD2. The V and J ends lost 5 bases and 8 bases, in that order; junction bases with no gene match: 6. CDR3 length: 15 amino acids. Germline CDR1 MDHEN, CDR2 SYDVKM. DNA for the CDR3: TGTGCCAGCAGTAGGACTAGCGGGAGGGCGATTACCCAGTACTTC. Its protein product is CASSRTSGRAITQYF.

For this clonotype: Just one base apart from a much larger clone, this may be a read error. The rearrangement uses TRBV28 and TRBJ2-5; 11 bases match TRBD2. In germline, CDR1 is MDHEN, CDR2 SYDVKM. CDR3 length: 17 amino acids. CDR3 in amino acids: CASSKVPGLADQDTQYF. The CDR3 DNA reads TGTGCCAGCAGCAAAGTACCGGGACTAGCGGACCAAGACACCCAGTACTTC.

Concerning this clonotype: The junction and the germline gene differ at one end; a read error may be behind it. The chain employs TRBV6-2 or TRBV6-3 and TRBJ1-1; the D is unclear. Per germline, CDR1 MNHEY and CDR2 SVGEGT. The CDR3 runs to 17 residues. The DNA of the CDR3 is TGTGACAGCAGCCAAGCAAGTGGAAGGGAAGGGAACACTGAAGCTTTCTTT. Its protein is CDSSQASGREGNTEAFF.

A remark on this clonotype: Given a much more abundant clone one base away, this may be a read error. The chain joins TRBV20-1 to TRBJ2-7; 10 positions match TRBD2. This CDR3 has 16 amino acids. Germline CDR1 and CDR2: DFQATT and SNEGSKA (reference sequence). The CDR3 region is CSAFSSGRTFSYDQYF. The CDR3 bases are TGCAGTGCTTTTTCTAGCGGGAGAACCTTTTCCTACGACCAGTACTTC.

This clonotype was detected ten times or more. The chain carries TRBV28 and TRBJ1-5; D not certain. Germline CDR1 MDHEN, CDR2 SYDVKM. The germline V and J ends were trimmed by 5 bases and 0 bases, with 20 bases remaining between them. The CDR3 extends over 18 amino acids. CDR3 residues: CASSTPLQRLNSNQPQHF. The CDR3 nucleotides read TGTGCCAGCAGTACCCCTTTACAGAGATTAAATAGCAATCAGCCCCAGCATTTT.

This clonotype was detected only a few times. This may be a read error: a much more frequent sequence differs by one nucleotide. This sequence joins TRBV25-1 and TRBJ2-3; D ambiguous. The germline CDR1 and CDR2 sequences are MGHDK and SYGVNS. The CDR3 loop spans 12 amino acids. The V gene lost 6 bases and the J gene lost 5 bases, with 9 bases spanning the gap. The CDR3 sequence: CASRASRDTQYF. The CDR3 DNA is TGTGCCAGCAGGGCCTCTAGAGATACGCAGTATTTT.

The chain has TRBV2 and TRBJ2-7; 12 bases are shared with TRBD1. The V segment lost 6 bases and the J segment 7 bases; nucleotides outside the gene matches: 10. The germline CDR1 and CDR2 sequences are SNHLY and FYNNEI. The CDR3 sequence is 15 residues long. CDR3 nucleotides: TGTGCCAGCAGGAGGCGGGGACAGGGGGCGCTTGAGCAGTACTTC. It codes for CASRRRGQGALEQYF.

The V gene is TRBV12-3 or TRBV12-4, the J gene TRBJ1-1; D possibly corresponds to TRBD1 (6 bases). The V end was cut by 6 bases, the J end by 9 bases, with 14 bases between. CDR3 size: 12 residues. The CDR3 DNA follows: TGTGCCAGCAGCTCCACAGGGTCCAAAGCTTTCTTT. Translated: CASSSTGSKAFF.

This clonotype occurred once. The junction departs from the called germline gene at one end, perhaps through a read error. The chain joins TRBV7-9 to TRBJ1-5; unclear D gene. The CDR3 sequence is 12 residues long. Germline CDR1 reads SEHNR; CDR2 reads FQNEAQ (reference sequence). The CDR3 here is CASSLDNQPQNF. The CDR3 DNA reads TGTGCCAGCAGCTTAGATAATCAGCCCCAGAATTTT.

As for this clonotype: The junction departs from germline at one end; a sequencing error may be responsible. The DNA for the CDR3 is TGTGCCAGCAGACCGCCATACGACAGGGGGAAGAACTATGGCTACAGCTTC. Translation gives CASRPPYDRGKNYGYSF. J is TRBJ1-2 and V is TRBV28, with 9 bases lining up with TRBD1. In germline, CDR1 is MDHEN, CDR2 SYDVKM. The CDR3 consists of 17 residues.

This clonotype was counted many times. The chain couples TRBV20-1 to TRBJ1-1; D not resolved. Germline V gene lookup returns CDR1 DFQATT and CDR2 SNEGSKA (reference sequence). There are 12 residues in the CDR3. The V end was cut by 5 bases, the J end by 11 bases, with 18 bases between. The CDR3 coding sequence is TGCAGTGCTTGGCAGTCATGGAAAGGGGCTTTCTTT. It encodes CSAWQSWKGAFF.

This clonotype occurred a few times. The rearrangement joins TRBV29-1 to TRBJ2-1; D might be TRBD1 or TRBD2, each matching 5 bases. Trimming left V 4 bases short and J 4 bases short, with 17 bases between. The CDR3 has 15 amino acids. Germline V lookup: CDR1 SQVTM, CDR2 ANQGSEA. The CDR3 is CSVGPPYGAYNEQFF. The DNA of the CDR3 is TGCAGCGTTGGACCCCCCTACGGGGCGTACAATGAGCAGTTCTTC.